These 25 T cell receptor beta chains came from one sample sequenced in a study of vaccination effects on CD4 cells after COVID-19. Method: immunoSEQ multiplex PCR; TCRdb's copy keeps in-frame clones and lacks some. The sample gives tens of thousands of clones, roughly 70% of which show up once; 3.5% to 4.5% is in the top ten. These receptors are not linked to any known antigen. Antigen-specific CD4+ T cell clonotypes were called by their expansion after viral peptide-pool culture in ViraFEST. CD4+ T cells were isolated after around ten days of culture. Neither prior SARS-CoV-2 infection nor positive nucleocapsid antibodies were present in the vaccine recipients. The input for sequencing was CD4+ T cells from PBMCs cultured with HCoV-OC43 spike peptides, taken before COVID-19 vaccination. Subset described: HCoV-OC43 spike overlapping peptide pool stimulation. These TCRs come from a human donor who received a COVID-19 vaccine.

This CDR3 is CASSLSRINYNEQFF. DNA of the CDR3: TGTGCCAGCAGCTTATCTAGAATAAACTACAATGAGCAGTTCTTC. The chain is built from TRBV7-9 and TRBJ2-1; D gene uncertain. This CDR3 is built from 15 residues. Per germline, CDR1 SEHNR and CDR2 FQNEAQ (reference sequence). The V gene lost 2 bases and the J gene lost 3 bases, with 11 bases spanning the gap.

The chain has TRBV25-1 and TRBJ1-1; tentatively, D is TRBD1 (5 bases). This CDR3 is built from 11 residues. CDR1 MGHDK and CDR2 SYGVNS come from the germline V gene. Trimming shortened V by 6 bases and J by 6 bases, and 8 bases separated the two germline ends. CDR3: CASRLGAEAFF. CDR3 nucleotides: TGTGCCAGCAGGCTAGGGGCTGAAGCTTTCTTT.

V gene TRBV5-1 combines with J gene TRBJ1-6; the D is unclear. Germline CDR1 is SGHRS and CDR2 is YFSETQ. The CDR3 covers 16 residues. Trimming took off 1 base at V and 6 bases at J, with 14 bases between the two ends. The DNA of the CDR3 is TGCGCCAGCAGCTTGTGGGTTACCGGGCCTAATTCACCCCTCCACTTT. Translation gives CASSLWVTGPNSPLHF.

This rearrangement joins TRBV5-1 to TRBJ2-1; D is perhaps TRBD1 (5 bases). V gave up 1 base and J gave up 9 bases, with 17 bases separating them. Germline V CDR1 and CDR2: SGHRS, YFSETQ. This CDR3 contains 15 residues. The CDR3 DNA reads TGCGCCAGCAGCTTGCGTACAGGAGATCGCAGTGAGCAGTTCTTC. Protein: CASSLRTGDRSEQFF. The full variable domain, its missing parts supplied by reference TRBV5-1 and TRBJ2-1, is KAGVTQTPRYLIKTRGQQVTLSCSPISGHRSVSWYQQTPGQGLQFLFEYFSETQRNKGNFPGRFSGRQFSNSRSEMNVSTLELGDSALYLCASSLRTGDRSEQFFGPGTRLTVL.

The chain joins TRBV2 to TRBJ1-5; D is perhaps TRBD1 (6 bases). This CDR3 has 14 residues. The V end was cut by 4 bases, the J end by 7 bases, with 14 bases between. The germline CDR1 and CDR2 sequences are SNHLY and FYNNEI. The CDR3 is CASSVGAQAQPQHF. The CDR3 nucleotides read TGTGCCAGCAGTGTGGGGGCGCAGGCACAGCCCCAGCATTTT.

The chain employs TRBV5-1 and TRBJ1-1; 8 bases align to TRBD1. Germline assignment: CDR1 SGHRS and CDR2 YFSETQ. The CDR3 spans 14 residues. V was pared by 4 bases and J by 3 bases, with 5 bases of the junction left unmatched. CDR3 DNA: TGCGCCAGCAGCCCGGGACAGGTTTACACTGAAGCTTTCTTT. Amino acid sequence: CASSPGQVYTEAFF. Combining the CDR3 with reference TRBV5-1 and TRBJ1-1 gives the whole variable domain KAGVTQTPRYLIKTRGQQVTLSCSPISGHRSVSWYQQTPGQGLQFLFEYFSETQRNKGNFPGRFSGRQFSNSRSEMNVSTLELGDSALYLCASSPGQVYTEAFFGQGTRLTVV.

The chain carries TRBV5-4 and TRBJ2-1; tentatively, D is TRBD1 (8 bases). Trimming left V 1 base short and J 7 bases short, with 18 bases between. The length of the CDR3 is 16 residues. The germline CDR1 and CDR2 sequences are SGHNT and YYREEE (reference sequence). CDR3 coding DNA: TGTGCCAGCAGCTTGCTTGTCGGACAGGGAGGGAATGAGCAGTTCTTC. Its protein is CASSLLVGQGGNEQFF.

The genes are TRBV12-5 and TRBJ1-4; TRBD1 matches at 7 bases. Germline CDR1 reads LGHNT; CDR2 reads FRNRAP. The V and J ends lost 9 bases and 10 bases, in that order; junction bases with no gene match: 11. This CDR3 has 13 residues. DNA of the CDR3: TGTGCTAGATTACAGGGGCCGGATCGAAAACTGTTTTTT. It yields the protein CARLQGPDRKLFF. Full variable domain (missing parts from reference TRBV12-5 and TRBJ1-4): DARVTQTPRHKVTEMGQEVTMRCQPILGHNTVFWYRQTMMQGLELLAYFRNRAPLDDSGMPKDRFSAEMPDATLATLKIQPSEPRDSAVYFCARLQGPDRKLFFGSGTQLSVL.

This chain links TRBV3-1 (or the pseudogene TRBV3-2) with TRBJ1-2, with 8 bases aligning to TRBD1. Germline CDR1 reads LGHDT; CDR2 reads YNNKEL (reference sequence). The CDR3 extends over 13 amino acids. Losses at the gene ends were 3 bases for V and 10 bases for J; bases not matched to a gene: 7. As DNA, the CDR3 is TGTGCCAGCAGCCATACAGGACAGGGCCCCTACACCTTC. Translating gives CASSHTGQGPYTF.

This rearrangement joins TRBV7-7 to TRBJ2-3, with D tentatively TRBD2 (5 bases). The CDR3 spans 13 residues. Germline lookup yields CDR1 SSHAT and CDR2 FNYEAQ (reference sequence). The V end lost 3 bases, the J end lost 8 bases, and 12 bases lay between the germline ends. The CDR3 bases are TGTGCCAGCAGCTTCCAGGTTGGAGGTACGCAGTATTTT. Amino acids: CASSFQVGGTQYF.

The CDR3 loop is CASSPGLDSPVRQTQYF. As DNA, the CDR3 is TGTGCCAGCAGCCCGGGGTTGGACTCACCAGTAAGGCAGACCCAGTACTTC. The chain has TRBV9 and TRBJ2-5; TRBD2 is a possible D gene (5 bases). This CDR3 is 17 amino acids long. CDR1 is SGDLS and CDR2 is YYNGEE in the germline V gene. V lost 4 bases, J lost 6 bases, and 25 bases lay in between.

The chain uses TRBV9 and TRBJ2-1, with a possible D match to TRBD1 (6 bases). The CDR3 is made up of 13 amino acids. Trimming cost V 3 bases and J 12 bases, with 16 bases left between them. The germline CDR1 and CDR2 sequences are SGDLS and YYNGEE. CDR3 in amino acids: CASSDGQGLGQFF. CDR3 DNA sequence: TGTGCCAGCAGCGACGGGCAGGGGCTGGGGCAGTTCTTC.

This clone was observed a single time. The CDR3 region is CASSQFTGGAGSPLHF. The CDR3 bases are TGCGCCAGCAGCCAATTTACAGGGGGCGCCGGGTCACCCCTCCACTTT. This chain joins TRBV4-3 and TRBJ1-6; 9 bases fit TRBD1. The V segment lost 2 bases and the J segment 10 bases; nucleotides outside the gene matches: 9. CDR1 is LGHNA and CDR2 is YSLEER in the germline V gene. This CDR3 region has 16 residues.

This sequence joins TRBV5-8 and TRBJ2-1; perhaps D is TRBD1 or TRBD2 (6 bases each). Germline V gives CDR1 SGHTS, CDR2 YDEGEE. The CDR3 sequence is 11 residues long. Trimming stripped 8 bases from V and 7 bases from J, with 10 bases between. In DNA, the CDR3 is TGTGCCAGTCCGGGGGCTAATGAGCAGTTCTTC. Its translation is CASPGANEQFF.

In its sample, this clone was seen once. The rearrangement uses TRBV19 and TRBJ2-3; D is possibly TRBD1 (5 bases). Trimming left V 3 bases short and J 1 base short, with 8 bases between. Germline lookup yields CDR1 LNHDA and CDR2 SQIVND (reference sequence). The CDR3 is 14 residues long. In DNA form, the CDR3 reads TGTGCCAGTAGTATGGGCAGGGGCACAGATACGCAGTATTTT. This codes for CASSMGRGTDTQYF. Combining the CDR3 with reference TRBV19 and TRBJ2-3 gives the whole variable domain DGGITQSPKYLFRKEGQNVTLSCEQNLNHDAMYWYRQDPGQGLRLIYYSQIVNDFQKGDIAEGYSVSREKKESFPLTVTSAQKNPTAFYLCASSMGRGTDTQYFGPGTRLTVL.

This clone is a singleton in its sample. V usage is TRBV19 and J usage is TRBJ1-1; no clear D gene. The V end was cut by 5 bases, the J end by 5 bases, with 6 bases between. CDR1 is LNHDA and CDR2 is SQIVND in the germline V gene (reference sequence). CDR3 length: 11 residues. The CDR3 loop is CASSRRTEAFF. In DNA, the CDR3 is TGTGCCAGTAGTCGACGAACTGAAGCTTTCTTT.

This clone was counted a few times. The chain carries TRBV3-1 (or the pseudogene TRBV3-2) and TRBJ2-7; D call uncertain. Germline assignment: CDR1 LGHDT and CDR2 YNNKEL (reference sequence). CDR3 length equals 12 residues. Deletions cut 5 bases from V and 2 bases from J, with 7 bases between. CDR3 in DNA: TGTGCCAGCAGCACCGATACCTACGAGCAGTACGTC. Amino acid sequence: CASSTDTYEQYV.

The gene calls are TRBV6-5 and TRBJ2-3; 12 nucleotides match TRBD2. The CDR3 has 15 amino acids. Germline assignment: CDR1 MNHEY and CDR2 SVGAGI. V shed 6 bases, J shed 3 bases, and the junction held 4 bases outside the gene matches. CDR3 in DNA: TGTGCCAGCAGACCCGGACTAGCGGGGACAGATACGCAGTATTTT. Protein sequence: CASRPGLAGTDTQYF.

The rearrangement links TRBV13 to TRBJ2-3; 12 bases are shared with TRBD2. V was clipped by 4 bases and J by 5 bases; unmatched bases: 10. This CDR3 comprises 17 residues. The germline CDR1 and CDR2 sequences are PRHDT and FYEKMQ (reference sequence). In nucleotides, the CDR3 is TGTGCCAGCAGCTCTCGTTCTAGCGGGGGGGAACAAGATACGCAGTATTTT. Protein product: CASSSRSSGGEQDTQYF.

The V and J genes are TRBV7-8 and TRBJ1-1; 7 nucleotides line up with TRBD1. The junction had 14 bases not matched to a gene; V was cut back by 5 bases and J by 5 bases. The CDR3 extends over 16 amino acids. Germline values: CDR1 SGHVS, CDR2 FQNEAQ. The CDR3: CASSRLIADRETEAFF. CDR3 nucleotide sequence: TGTGCCAGCAGCCGTTTGATTGCCGACAGGGAGACTGAAGCTTTCTTT.

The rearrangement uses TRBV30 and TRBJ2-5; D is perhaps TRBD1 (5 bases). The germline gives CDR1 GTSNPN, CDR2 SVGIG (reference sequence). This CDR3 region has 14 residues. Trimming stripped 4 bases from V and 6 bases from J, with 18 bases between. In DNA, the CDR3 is TGTGCCTGGACTCCTAGGGGTTCGGTACAGACCCAGTACTTC. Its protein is CAWTPRGSVQTQYF.

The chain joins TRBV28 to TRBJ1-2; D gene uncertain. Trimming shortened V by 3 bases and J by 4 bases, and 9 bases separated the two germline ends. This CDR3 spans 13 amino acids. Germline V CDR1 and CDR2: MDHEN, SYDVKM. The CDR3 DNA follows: TGTGCCAGCAGTTTTGGGTCTTTCTATGGCTACACCTTC. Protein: CASSFGSFYGYTF.

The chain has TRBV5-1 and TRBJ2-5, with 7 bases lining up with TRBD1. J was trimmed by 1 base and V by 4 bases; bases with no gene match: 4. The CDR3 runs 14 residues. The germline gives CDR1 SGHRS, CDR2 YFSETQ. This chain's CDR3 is CASSLRTGQETQYF. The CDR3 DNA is TGCGCCAGCAGCCTACGGACAGGCCAAGAGACCCAGTACTTC.

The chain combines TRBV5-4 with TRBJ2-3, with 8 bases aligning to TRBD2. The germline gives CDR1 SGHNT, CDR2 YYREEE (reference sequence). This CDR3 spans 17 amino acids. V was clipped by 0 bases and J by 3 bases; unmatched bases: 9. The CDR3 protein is CASSLAIGGARTDTQYF. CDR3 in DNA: TGTGCCAGCAGCTTGGCTATCGGGGGGGCAAGGACAGATACGCAGTATTTT.

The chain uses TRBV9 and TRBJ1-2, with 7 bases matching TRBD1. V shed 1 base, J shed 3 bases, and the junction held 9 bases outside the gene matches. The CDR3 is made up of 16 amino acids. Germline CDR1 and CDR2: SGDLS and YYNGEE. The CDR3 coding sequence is TGTGCCAGCAGCGTAACCCAGGACAGGCAGGACTATGGCTACACCTTC. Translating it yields CASSVTQDRQDYGYTF.